Listed below are T cell receptor beta chains from one sample, sequenced in a study of T cell changes during pregnancy in multiple sclerosis. Only in-frame clones appear in the TCRdb table, and some are missing; sequencing was by immunoSEQ multiplex PCR. Of approximately 37,000 clones listed, around 93% are singletons. Sequencing used CD4+ T cells from peripheral blood mononuclear cells, obtained in the third trimester of pregnancy. These receptor sequences come from a female donor with multiple sclerosis, enrolled in a pregnancy study. Each CDR3 is given with its conserved first and last residue. The order of the fields is V gene, J gene, CDR3 protein.

V: TRBV7-9; J: TRBJ2-4; CDR3: CASRRLAGGENIQYF
V: TRBV14; J: TRBJ2-5; CDR3: CASSRPMEALYF
V: TRBV2; J: TRBJ2-7; CDR3: CASNIQGFVYEQYF
V: TRBV7-9; J: TRBJ1-2; CDR3: CASSHTGGQALGVSYGYTF
V: TRBV9; J: TRBJ1-1; CDR3: CASSPTPTGMNTEAFF
V: TRBV4-3; J: TRBJ2-1; CDR3: CASSHQTGSSYNEQFF
V: TRBV5-5; J: TRBJ1-3; CDR3: CASSVLGQGNGNTIYF
V: TRBV30; J: TRBJ2-1; CDR3: CAWSGTLRVKNEQFF
V: TRBV6-5; J: TRBJ1-1; CDR3: CASSYDRGWGEREAFF
V: TRBV2; J: TRBJ1-4; CDR3: CASNSGTGLEKLFF
V: TRBV18; J: TRBJ1-1; CDR3: CASSLGLQENTEAFF
V: TRBV18; J: TRBJ1-2; CDR3: CASSPGQATTYGYTF
V: TRBV5-1; J: TRBJ1-4; CDR3: CASSPGQGRDTHEKLFF
V: TRBV5-1; J: TRBJ1-6; CDR3: CASSLSGEISPLHF
V: TRBV7-2; J: TRBJ2-5; CDR3: CASSPLLDGGGTQYF
V: TRBV7-9; J: TRBJ2-3; CDR3: CASSLSGGGARTDTQYF
V: TRBV28; J: TRBJ2-7; CDR3: CASSFNYEQYF
V: TRBV19; J: TRBJ2-3; CDR3: CASSIKLAATDTQYF
V: TRBV7-3; J: TRBJ2-1; CDR3: CASSKTSGTYNEQFF
V: TRBV19; J: TRBJ1-2; CDR3: CASSWTGQGPQGYTF
V: TRBV7-8; J: TRBJ1-1; CDR3: CASSFRQGSTEAFF
V: TRBV6-5; J: TRBJ1-5; CDR3: CASREGLSNQPQHF
V: TRBV4-3; J: TRBJ2-7; CDR3: CASSQSNQYF
V: TRBV7-2; J: TRBJ1-2; CDR3: CASSLAHLPVGYTF
V: TRBV18; J: TRBJ2-7; CDR3: CASSPGTGRAEQYF
V: TRBV2; J: TRBJ2-7; CDR3: CASSELSGWGGQYF
V: TRBV19; J: TRBJ1-5; CDR3: CASSKEPNGGPPQHF
V: TRBV19; J: TRBJ2-1; CDR3: CASSDSGGYYNEQFF
V: TRBV28; J: TRBJ2-5; CDR3: CASTLVPFSGQETQYF
V: TRBV23-1; J: TRBJ2-7; CDR3: CASSQSSGGTYEQYF
V: TRBV2; J: TRBJ2-7; CDR3: CASSEKSAGGHEQYF
V: TRBV28; J: TRBJ1-1; CDR3: CASSLVGNTEAFF
V: TRBV28; J: TRBJ2-3; CDR3: CASSPRSGTSTDTQYF
V: TRBV18; J: TRBJ1-1; CDR3: CASSREISGWTEAFF
V: TRBV5-1; J: TRBJ2-5; CDR3: CASNPRGGQETQYF
V: TRBV6-4; J: TRBJ2-7; CDR3: CASRPLAGGEQYF
V: TRBV13; J: TRBJ1-1; CDR3: CASSSIGLETEAFF
V: TRBV10-2; J: TRBJ1-4; CDR3: CASSEDRGNEKLFF
V: TRBV6-5; J: TRBJ2-5; CDR3: CASSLSGAETQYF
V: TRBV19; J: TRBJ1-1; CDR3: CASSNAAAYRRTEAFF
V: TRBV5-1; J: TRBJ1-2; CDR3: CASSGGDRARDGYTF
V: TRBV14; J: TRBJ1-6; CDR3: CASRQVDNSPLHF
V: TRBV18; J: TRBJ1-5; CDR3: CASSPLEERSSNQPQHF
V: TRBV19; J: TRBJ2-7; CDR3: CASSPFGQGAVQYF
V: TRBV5-1; J: TRBJ2-1; CDR3: CASSLGDRGLNEQFF
V: TRBV5-1; J: TRBJ1-4; CDR3: CASSPFETGGGSEKLFF
V: TRBV19; J: TRBJ1-1; CDR3: CASSIGPRGGTEAFF
V: TRBV6-1; J: TRBJ2-3; CDR3: CASSESSGGRDTQYF
V: TRBV21-1; J: TRBJ2-7; CDR3: CASRNRGLHEQYF
V: TRBV10-2; J: TRBJ2-2; CDR3: CASSEPRTTTNTGELFF
V: TRBV18; J: TRBJ2-2; CDR3: CASSSTSGRVTGELFF
V: TRBV10-2; J: TRBJ1-5; CDR3: CASSESRRANQPQHF
V: TRBV2; J: TRBJ1-1; CDR3: CASSSLRETEAFF
V: TRBV6-1; J: TRBJ1-4; CDR3: CASSESLATNEKLFF